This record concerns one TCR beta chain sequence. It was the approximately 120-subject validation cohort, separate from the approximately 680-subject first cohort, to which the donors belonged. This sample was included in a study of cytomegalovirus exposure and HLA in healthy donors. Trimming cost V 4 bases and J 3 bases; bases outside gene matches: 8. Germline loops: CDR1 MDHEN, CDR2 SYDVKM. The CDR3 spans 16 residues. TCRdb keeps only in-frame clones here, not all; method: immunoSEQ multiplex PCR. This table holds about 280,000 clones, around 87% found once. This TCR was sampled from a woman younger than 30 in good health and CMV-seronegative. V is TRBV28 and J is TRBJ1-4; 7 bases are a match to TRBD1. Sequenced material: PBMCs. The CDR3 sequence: CASSSEQGVANEKLFF. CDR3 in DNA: TGTGCCAGCAGTTCGGAGCAGGGGGTGGCTAATGAAAAACTGTTTTTT.